The present T cell receptor beta chain was sequenced within a study of blood T cell repertoires in COVID-19. Study details: In each case, the material was cDNA or gDNA derived from T cells, B-cell-depleted T cells, or PBMCs.

Original analysis: How many nucleated cells were present was estimated from reference gene primer amplification. Here immunoSEQ multiplex PCR was the method, and the copy in TCRdb shows in-frame clones only, minus some. V, J and clone size reflect that table, while D and trimming were determined from the DNA. The sample holds 190,000 or so clones, less than 90% seen once. The CDR3 is 15 residues long. Looked up from germline, CDR1 is SGHKS and CDR2 is YYEKEE (reference sequence). V was trimmed by 0 bases and J by 8 bases, leaving 14 bases between them. The chain joins TRBV5-5 to TRBJ1-4, with D unresolved. Material for sequencing was peripheral blood. The TCR comes from a woman between 65 and 79 years old with acute or convalescent COVID-19. The CDR3 coding sequence is TGTGCCAGCAGCTTGGGCAGGATCACGAGCGAAAAACTGTTTTTT. Translated: CASSLGRITSEKLFF.